This T cell receptor (beta chain) was sequenced during a study of blood T cells in healthy people across ages. This CDR3 region has 13 residues. CDR1 and CDR2 (germline): SNHLY, FYNNEI. This clonotype has only a few counts. Compared with germline, one end of the junction differs, possibly owing to a read error. Together with a sample-barcoded 5' primer, a J-beta primer mix was included in a second PCR lasting roughly 7 to 11 cycles. TCRdb reanalysed the 5' RACE reads using MiXCR and keeps one entry per CDR3 protein. The data contain around 1.7 million distinct CDR3 sequences, roughly 27% of them singletons.

The rearrangement uses TRBV2 and TRBJ1-6; the D gene is possibly TRBD1 (5 bases). The clonotype originates from a woman in her 30s in good health. The material sequenced was blood. CDR3 bases: TGTGCCAGCCGTGACAGTGAAAATTCACCCCTCCACTTT. This translates into CASRDSENSPLHF. Full variable domain (rest looked up from reference TRBV2 and TRBJ1-6): EPEVTQTPSHQVTQMGQEVILRCVPISNHLYFYWYRQILGQKVEFLVSFYNNEISEKSEIFDDQFSVERPDGSNFTLKIRSTKLEDSAMYFCASRDSENSPLHFGNGTRLTVT.